The rows below give T cell receptor beta chains drawn from one sample of a study of T cell repertoires in aging, cancer and after chemotherapy. From the multiplex PCR reads, TCRdb called clonotypes with MiXCR, one entry per CDR3 protein. The table has about 2,700 distinct CDR3 sequences, 45% to 70% seen once; the top ten hold under 40%. The sample consisted of blood. All receptors come from a human donor with a solid tumor. Each CDR3 is given with its conserved first and last residue.

TRBV20-1 | CSASRGPVDGYTF
TRBV18 | CASSLDTQANYGYTF
TRBV7-9 | CASSLWGPSPLHF
TRBV11-2 | CASSLEPSGREQFF
TRBV19 | CATMEGNMNTEAFF
TRBV18 | CASSPNNRNQPQHF
TRBV20-1 | CSARGVNTEAFF
TRBV20-1 | CSALGRLNTEAFF
TRBV28 | CAGSGGDSRNEQYF
TRBV19 | CASNNSPPQPQHF
TRBV20-1 | CSARGPQGAIYNSPLHF
TRBV19 | CASSMVRVTDTQYF
TRBV19 | CASSARGRGGYEQYF
TRBV7-2 | CASSLGHQETQYF
TRBV20-1 | CSASGVVPGQLGYGYTF
TRBV7-2 | CASSLDMVQETQYF
TRBV12-3/TRBV12-4 | CASSLTGMGGNTIYF
TRBV19 | CASSLGGAGSPLHF
TRBV7-9 | CASSSSDRGYTDTQYF
TRBV11-2 | CASSQDGPNTGELFF
TRBV19 | CASSMGDRSYQPQHF
TRBV11-2 | CASRWGTGSEQYF
TRBV5-6 | CASSFGEGLFTEAFF
TRBV6-6 | CASRDAYRDSNQPQHF
TRBV28 | CASISKGTGGTIYF
TRBV29-1 | CSVEDWRGTYNEQFF
TRBV6-2/TRBV6-3 | CASRDRGFVTDTQYF
TRBV19 | CASSRQGDTEAFF
TRBV29-1 | CSVGIRQETQYF
TRBV5-1 | CASSPLDRGYGYTF
TRBV5-1 | CASSLESGGGETQYF
TRBV27 | CASSLADRGEQYF
TRBV6-5 | CASSRGVTDTQYF
TRBV20-1 | CSARAGGQGLYGYTF
TRBV4-3 | CASRSGQVGSPLHF
TRBV12-3/TRBV12-4 | CASSLPPGQGNPEAFF
TRBV19 | CASSIVGTHYGYTF
TRBV11-2 | CASNYDSTYNEQFF
TRBV27 | CASSLWGTGKMNTEAFF
TRBV29-1 | CSVDGLAGLDTQYF
TRBV6-1 | CASSADRGEFNEQFF
TRBV19 | CASSRVTGIRTDTQYF